The rows below give T cell receptor beta chains drawn from one sample of a study of cytomegalovirus exposure and HLA in healthy donors. Produced via immunoSEQ multiplex PCR; TCRdb's table is partial and in-frame only. The sample shows 110,000 or so clones, approximately 11% of them seen only once. Sequencing was done on a sample of PBMCs. These TCRs come from a man aged 40-49 years in good health and CMV-seropositive. Each CDR3 is given with its conserved first and last residue. D genes are given only for firm matches.

d_call	v_call	cdr3_aa
TRBD2	TRBV4-1	CASRRLAGVETQYF
TRBD2	TRBV28	CASSLFASGSYNEQFF
.	TRBV19	CATTQGGMYEQYF
.	TRBV6-5	CASSYTQGRGTEAFF
.	TRBV7-9	CASSLGTKNTEAFF
.	TRBV14	CASSQDLGGTEAFF
.	TRBV28	CASSLAGKDYGYTF
TRBD2	TRBV10-3	CAISERTSGRVDTQYF
.	TRBV7-2	CASSLTGRGGEKLFF
.	TRBV27	CASSFMPGTEAFF
.	TRBV7-2	CASSPRFTPTGELFF
.	TRBV10-1	CASSEGQPGNTIYF
TRBD1	TRBV6-5	CASSSGTGGETQYF
.	TRBV11-2	CASSVTGNTEAFF
TRBD1	TRBV6-1	CASTGTVGTEAFF
.	TRBV4-1	CASSQDIWTTEAFF
.	TRBV7-9	CASSSLVDTSSYNEQFF
TRBD1	TRBV10-3	CAIGDSGGSDTQYF
TRBD2	TRBV5-4	CASRGLAGGYGEQFF
.	TRBV30	CAWSVQSFNEKLFF
.	TRBV28	CATHSNEKLFF
TRBD2	TRBV7-9	CASSHKRGEGYEQYF
TRBD2	TRBV15	CATSRGGTGRATGELFF
.	TRBV6-1	CASSEHRYEQYF
TRBD1	TRBV19	CASSTRQGVNTEAFF
TRBD2	TRBV7-7	CASSLAEGGVGEQFF
.	TRBV7-9	CASSLYYTGELFF
.	TRBV7-2	CASSLVQGNNQPQHF
TRBD1	TRBV7-6	CASSFGTGNNEQFF
.	TRBV19	CASSRRALDEQYF
.	TRBV28	CASEGLISYNEQFF
TRBD1	TRBV28	CASSSPGQLTPGYTF
TRBD2	TRBV5-1	CASSFGSSGSTDTQYF
TRBD2	TRBV27	CASSLSGTSGSWEQYF
TRBD1	TRBV5-1	CASSLEGQVIEQYF
.	TRBV18	CASSPRLVQGNTEAFF
.	TRBV30	CAWGPGYGYTF
TRBD2	TRBV5-1	CASSWEGGADTQYF
.	TRBV2	CASDGLDGYTF
TRBD1	TRBV29-1	CSVEDVGQGISETQYF
.	TRBV27	CAIPGGREKLFF
.	TRBV2	CASSEVAGYNTEAFF
TRBD1	TRBV6-5	CASSDWTGRGEGYTF
TRBD1	TRBV5-1	CASSRTPSTGGPSGANVLTF
.	TRBV18	CASSPLVGDTGELFF
TRBD1	TRBV4-2	CASSQDPGQINSPLHF
.	TRBV7-8	CASSLLARDTQYF
TRBD1	TRBV7-9	CASSRGQGDEKLFF